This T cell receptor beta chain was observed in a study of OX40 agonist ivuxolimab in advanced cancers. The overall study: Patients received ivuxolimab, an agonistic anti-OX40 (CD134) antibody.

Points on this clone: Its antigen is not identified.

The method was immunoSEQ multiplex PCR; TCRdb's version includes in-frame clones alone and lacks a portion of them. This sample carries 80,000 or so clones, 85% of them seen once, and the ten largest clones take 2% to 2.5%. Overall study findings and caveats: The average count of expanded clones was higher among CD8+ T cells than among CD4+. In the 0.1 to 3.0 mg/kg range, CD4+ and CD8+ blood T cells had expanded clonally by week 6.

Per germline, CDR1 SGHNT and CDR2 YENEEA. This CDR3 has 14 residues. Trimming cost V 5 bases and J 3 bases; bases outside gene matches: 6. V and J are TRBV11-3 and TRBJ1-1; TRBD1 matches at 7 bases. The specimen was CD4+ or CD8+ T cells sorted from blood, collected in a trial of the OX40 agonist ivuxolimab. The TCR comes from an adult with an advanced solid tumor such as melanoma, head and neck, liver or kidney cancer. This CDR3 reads CASSPGGGYTEAFF. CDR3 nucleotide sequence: TGTGCCAGCAGCCCAGGGGGGGGCTACACTGAAGCTTTCTTT.